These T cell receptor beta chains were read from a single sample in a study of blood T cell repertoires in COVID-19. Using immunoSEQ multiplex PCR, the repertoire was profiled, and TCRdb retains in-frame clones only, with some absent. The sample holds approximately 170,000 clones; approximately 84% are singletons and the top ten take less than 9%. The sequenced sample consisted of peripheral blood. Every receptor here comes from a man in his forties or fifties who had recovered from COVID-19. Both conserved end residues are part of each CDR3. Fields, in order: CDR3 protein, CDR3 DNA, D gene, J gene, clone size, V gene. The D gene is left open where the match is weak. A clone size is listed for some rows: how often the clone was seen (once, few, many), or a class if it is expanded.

CASSLAGLDEQYF | TGTGCCAGCAGTTTGGCGGGGCTCGACGAGCAGTACTTC | . | TRBJ2-7 | . | TRBV12-3/TRBV12-4
CASTTSGGTDTQYF | TGTGCCAGCACGACTAGCGGGGGAACAGATACGCAGTATTTT | TRBD2 | TRBJ2-3 | once | TRBV7-2
CASSVTGTYEQYF | TGTGCCTCCTCAGTGACAGGAACCTACGAGCAGTACTTC | . | TRBJ2-7 | . | TRBV28
CASSEGPRGGANTEAFF | TGTGCCAGCAGTGAAGGACCTCGGGGAGGGGCGAACACTGAAGCTTTCTTT | . | TRBJ1-1 | . | TRBV2
CASSQDQRQPQHF | TGCGCCAGCAGCCAAGATCAGCGACAGCCCCAGCATTTT | . | TRBJ1-5 | few | TRBV4-1
CASTTQGLNIQYF | TGTGCCAGCACGACTCAGGGTCTGAACATTCAGTACTTC | . | TRBJ2-4 | . | TRBV2
CASSLAPYTEAFF | TGTGCCAGTAGTTTAGCCCCATACACTGAAGCTTTCTTT | . | TRBJ1-1 | . | TRBV19
CASSSTGTGELFF | TGTGCCAGCAGCTCCACAGGGACCGGGGAGCTGTTTTTT | . | TRBJ2-2 | once | TRBV7-2
CASSPKVGGPTGDTQYF | TGTGCCAGCTCACCCAAAGTGGGGGGGCCCACGGGGGATACGCAGTATTTT | . | TRBJ2-3 | . | TRBV18
CASSVGGATETQYF | TGTGCCAGCAGTGTCGGGGGGGCTACGGAGACCCAGTACTTC | TRBD2 | TRBJ2-5 | . | TRBV6-2/TRBV6-3
CASSHPTGDNEKLFF | TGTGCCAGCAGCCACCCGACAGGGGATAATGAAAAACTGTTTTTT | TRBD1 | TRBJ1-4 | . | TRBV3-1/TRBV3-2
CSVEEGPGTQYF | TGCAGCGTTGAGGAGGGCCCGGGGACCCAGTACTTC | . | TRBJ2-5 | . | TRBV29-1
CASSLAAGLRETQYF | TGCGCCAGCAGCTTGGCCGCAGGGTTGCGTGAGACCCAGTACTTC | . | TRBJ2-5 | . | TRBV5-1
CASSLEGTYEQYF | TGTGCCAGCAGTTTAGAGGGGACCTACGAGCAGTACTTC | . | TRBJ2-7 | . | TRBV12-3/TRBV12-4
CASSLDRVEGEQYF | TGTGCCAGCAGTCTCGACAGGGTAGAGGGCGAGCAGTACTTC | TRBD1 | TRBJ2-7 | . | TRBV6-2/TRBV6-3
CASRGQGAAGGNQPQHF | TGTGCCAGCCGGGGACAGGGTGCAGCTGGGGGCAATCAGCCCCAGCATTTT | . | TRBJ1-5 | . | TRBV21-1
CASSGQRYNEQFF | TGTGCCAGCAGCGGACAGAGATACAATGAGCAGTTCTTC | . | TRBJ2-1 | . | TRBV6-5
CATSDWDSYEQYF | TGTGCCACCAGTGATTGGGACAGCTACGAGCAGTACTTC | TRBD1 | TRBJ2-7 | . | TRBV24-1
CASEHRDKGYTF | TGTGCCAGCGAACACCGGGACAAGGGCTACACCTTC | . | TRBJ1-2 | . | TRBV7-9
CASSQIAGGLQETQYF | TGTGCCAGCAGCCAAATAGCGGGAGGGCTCCAAGAGACCCAGTACTTC | TRBD2 | TRBJ2-5 | once | TRBV14
CASRGQINEKLFF | TGTGCCAGCCGTGGACAGATTAATGAAAAACTGTTTTTT | . | TRBJ1-4 | . | TRBV2
CASSLPVAGTEAFF | TGTGCCAGTAGTCTACCTGTGGCGGGCACTGAAGCTTTCTTT | . | TRBJ1-1 | . | TRBV19
CASSKGQGTEAFF | TGTGCCAGCAGCAAGGGACAGGGCACTGAAGCTTTCTTT | . | TRBJ1-1 | . | TRBV21-1
CASSRQVSGELFF | TGTGCCAGCAGCCGACAGGTGTCCGGGGAGCTGTTTTTT | . | TRBJ2-2 | . | TRBV27
CASSAGGFEQYF | TGTGCCAGCAGCGCGGGAGGGTTTGAGCAGTACTTC | TRBD2 | TRBJ2-7 | . | TRBV28
CASSHTLGEGGELFF | TGTGCCAGCAGTCATACACTAGGTGAAGGCGGGGAGCTGTTTTTT | . | TRBJ2-2 | . | TRBV4-2
CASSYSTDHRATF | TGTGCCAGCAGTTATTCTACGGACCACAGGGCCACCTTC | . | TRBJ1-2 | few | TRBV6-5
CASSPFTGGEGNEQYF | TGTGCCAGCAGCCCCTTTACAGGGGGTGAGGGGAACGAGCAGTACTTC | TRBD1 | TRBJ2-7 | . | TRBV7-8
CSVVTGAKNIQYF | TGCAGCGTTGTTACAGGGGCCAAAAACATTCAGTACTTC | . | TRBJ2-4 | . | TRBV29-1
CASSLSANNEQFF | TGTGCCAGCAGCTTATCAGCGAACAATGAGCAGTTCTTC | . | TRBJ2-1 | few | TRBV7-9
CASSTGQKNYGYTF | TGCGCCAGCAGCACTGGACAGAAGAACTATGGCTACACCTTC | . | TRBJ1-2 | . | TRBV5-1
CASSVRGSGELFF | TGTGCCAGCAGCGTCCGTGGCTCCGGGGAGCTGTTTTTT | . | TRBJ2-2 | . | TRBV9
CASSLDRGGETQYF | TGTGCCAGCAGCTTGGACAGGGGTGGTGAGACCCAGTACTTC | TRBD1 | TRBJ2-5 | . | TRBV11-2
CASSPLRLAGVNEQFF | TGTGCCAGCAGCCCCCTACGACTAGCGGGAGTCAATGAGCAGTTCTTC | TRBD2 | TRBJ2-1 | . | TRBV6-2/TRBV6-3
CASSPLTSGFNEQYF | TGTGCCAGCAGCCCCCTGACTAGCGGGTTCAACGAGCAGTACTTC | TRBD2 | TRBJ2-7 | . | TRBV28
CASSSTGTSYNEQFF | TGTGCCAGCAGTTCTACCGGGACTAGCTACAATGAGCAGTTCTTC | TRBD2 | TRBJ2-1 | . | TRBV27
CASSYGSSTDTQYF | TGTGCCAGCAGTTACGGCTCCTCCACAGATACGCAGTATTTT | . | TRBJ2-3 | . | TRBV6-2/TRBV6-3
CASSKATGQVESPLHF | TGTGCCAGCAGCAAAGCGACTGGACAGGTTGAATCACCCCTCCACTTT | . | TRBJ1-6 | . | TRBV21-1
CASSYPGATQYF | TGTGCCAGCAGTTACCCGGGAGCCACCCAGTACTTC | . | TRBJ2-5 | . | TRBV6-5
CASTGRTADEQFF | TGTGCCAGCACGGGCCGGACAGCGGATGAGCAGTTCTTC | . | TRBJ2-1 | . | TRBV27
CASSPPTSGSMSDTQYF | TGCGCCAGCAGCCCCCCTACTAGCGGGAGTATGTCAGATACGCAGTATTTT | TRBD2 | TRBJ2-3 | . | TRBV5-1
CASSLVETGEAGNTIYF | TGTGCCAGCAGCTTGGTAGAGACAGGGGAGGCTGGAAACACCATATATTTT | TRBD1 | TRBJ1-3 | . | TRBV5-5
CASSKGYTGELFF | TGTGCCAGCAGTAAGGGGTACACCGGGGAGCTGTTTTTT | . | TRBJ2-2 | once | TRBV11-3
CASSVGGETQYF | TGTGCCAGCAGTGTGGGGGGGGAGACCCAGTACTTC | TRBD2 | TRBJ2-5 | . | TRBV2
CASSPSVVASLSYNEQFF | TGCGCCAGCAGCCCTAGCGTCGTTGCTAGTTTATCCTACAATGAGCAGTTCTTC | . | TRBJ2-1 | . | TRBV5-1
CAIRDRGTDTQYF | TGTGCCATCAGGGACAGGGGAACAGATACGCAGTATTTT | TRBD1 | TRBJ2-3 | . | TRBV10-3
CASSQDAATVRNTIYF | TGTGCCAGCAGCCAAGATGCGGCGACAGTCAGAAACACCATATATTTT | . | TRBJ1-3 | . | TRBV4-2
CASSHIDRHGYTF | TGTGCCAGCAGCCATATAGACAGGCATGGCTACACCTTC | . | TRBJ1-2 | . | TRBV3-1/TRBV3-2
CASSQVGQGSEAFF | TGTGCCAGCAGCCAAGTAGGACAGGGCTCTGAAGCTTTCTTT | TRBD1 | TRBJ1-1 | . | TRBV14
CASSYPRQKGNQPQHF | TGTGCCAGCAGTTACCCACGACAGAAGGGGAATCAGCCCCAGCATTTT | . | TRBJ1-5 | . | TRBV6-6
CASSPLEGGKLFF | TGTGCCAGCAGCCCGCTCGAGGGAGGAAAACTGTTTTTT | . | TRBJ1-4 | . | TRBV3-1/TRBV3-2
CASSRRGSSYNSPLHF | TGTGCCAGCAGCCGACGGGGGAGCTCCTATAATTCACCCCTCCACTTT | . | TRBJ1-6 | few | TRBV5-6